In its sample, the clone carrying this T cell receptor beta chain was seen many times. Amplifying from RNA transcripts, the study obtained TCR beta CDR3 regions. First-round RT-PCR employed HTBI primers, with a second-round multiplex PCR after it. MiXCR, applied by TCRdb to the multiplex PCR reads, yields one record per CDR3 protein. Altogether about 660,000 distinct CDR3 sequences are present, 35% to 45% being singletons, with the ten largest covering 3.3%. This sample is part of a study of Graves' ophthalmopathy and Graves' hyperthyroidism. At the level of the study: Ahead of any treatment, peripheral blood was obtained at the initial diagnosis.

The TCR was taken from an adult man with Graves' ophthalmopathy. Sequencing was done on a sample of peripheral blood.

Here the CDR3 DNA reads TGCGCCAGCAGCCCAAGGACAGGGGCGACTGAAGCTTTCTTT. It encodes CASSPRTGATEAFF. The rearrangement joins TRBV5-1 to TRBJ1-1, with 9 bases aligning to TRBD1. Unmatched junction bases numbered 6, after V lost 4 bases and J lost 5 bases. The CDR3 has 14 amino acids. From germline, CDR1 is SGHRS and CDR2 YFSETQ. Using reference TRBV5-1 and TRBJ1-1 for the parts outside the CDR3, the full variable domain is KAGVTQTPRYLIKTRGQQVTLSCSPISGHRSVSWYQQTPGQGLQFLFEYFSETQRNKGNFPGRFSGRQFSNSRSEMNVSTLELGDSALYLCASSPRTGATEAFFGQGTRLTVV.